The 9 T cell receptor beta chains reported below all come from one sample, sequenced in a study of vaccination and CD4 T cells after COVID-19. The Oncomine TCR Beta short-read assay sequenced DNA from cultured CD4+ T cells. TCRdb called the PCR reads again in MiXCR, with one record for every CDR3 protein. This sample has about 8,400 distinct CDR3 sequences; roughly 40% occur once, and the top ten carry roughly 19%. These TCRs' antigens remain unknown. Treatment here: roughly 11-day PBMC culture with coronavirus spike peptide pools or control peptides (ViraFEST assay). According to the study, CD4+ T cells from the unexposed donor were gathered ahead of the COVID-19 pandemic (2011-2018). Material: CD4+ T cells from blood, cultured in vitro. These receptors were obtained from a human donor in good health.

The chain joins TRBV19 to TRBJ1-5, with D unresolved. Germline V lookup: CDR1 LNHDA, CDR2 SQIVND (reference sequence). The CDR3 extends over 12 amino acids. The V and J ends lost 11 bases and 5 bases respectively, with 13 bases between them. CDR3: CAGTEDDQPQHF. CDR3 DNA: TGTGCCGGAACAGAGGATGATCAGCCCCAGCATTTT.

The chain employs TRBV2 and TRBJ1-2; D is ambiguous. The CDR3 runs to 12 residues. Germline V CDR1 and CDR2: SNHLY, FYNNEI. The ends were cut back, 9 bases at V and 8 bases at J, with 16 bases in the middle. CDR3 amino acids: CARPGSSVGYTF. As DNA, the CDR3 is TGTGCCAGACCGGGGAGTAGTGTCGGCTACACCTTC.

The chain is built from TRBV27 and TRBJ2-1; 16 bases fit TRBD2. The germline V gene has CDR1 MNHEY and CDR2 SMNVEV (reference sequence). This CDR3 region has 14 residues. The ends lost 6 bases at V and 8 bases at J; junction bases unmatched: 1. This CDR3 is CASRGLAGGYEQFF. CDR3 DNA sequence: TGTGCCAGCAGGGGACTAGCGGGAGGGTATGAGCAGTTCTTC.

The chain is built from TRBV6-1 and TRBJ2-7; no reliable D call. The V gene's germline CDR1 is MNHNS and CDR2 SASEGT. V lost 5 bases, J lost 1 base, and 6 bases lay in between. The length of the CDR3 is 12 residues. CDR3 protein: CASSHRSYEQYF. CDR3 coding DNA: TGTGCCAGCAGTCATCGATCCTACGAGCAGTACTTC.

The CDR3 DNA reads as TGTGCCAGTAGTATGCGGGGTCCCTATGGCTACACCTTC. This sequence encodes CASSMRGPYGYTF. The rearrangement joins TRBV19 to TRBJ1-2; D remains unclear. Trimming took off 3 bases at V and 4 bases at J, with 9 bases between the two ends. Germline V lookup: CDR1 LNHDA, CDR2 SQIVND (reference sequence). The CDR3 sequence is 13 residues long.

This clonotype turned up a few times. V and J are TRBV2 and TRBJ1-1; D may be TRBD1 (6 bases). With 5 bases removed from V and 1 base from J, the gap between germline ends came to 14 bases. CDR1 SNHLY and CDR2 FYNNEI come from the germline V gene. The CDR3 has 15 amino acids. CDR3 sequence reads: CASSWGRGGNTEAFF. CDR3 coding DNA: TGTGCCAGCAGTTGGGGGCGGGGAGGGAACACTGAAGCTTTCTTT.

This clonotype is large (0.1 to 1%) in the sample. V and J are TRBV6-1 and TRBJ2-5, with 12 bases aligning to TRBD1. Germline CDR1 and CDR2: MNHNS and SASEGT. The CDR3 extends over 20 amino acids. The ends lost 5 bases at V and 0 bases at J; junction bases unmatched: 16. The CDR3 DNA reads TGTGCCAGCAGTCCGAAGGGGGGAGGGACAGGGGGCACGTACCAAGAGACCCAGTACTTC. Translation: CASSPKGGGTGGTYQETQYF.

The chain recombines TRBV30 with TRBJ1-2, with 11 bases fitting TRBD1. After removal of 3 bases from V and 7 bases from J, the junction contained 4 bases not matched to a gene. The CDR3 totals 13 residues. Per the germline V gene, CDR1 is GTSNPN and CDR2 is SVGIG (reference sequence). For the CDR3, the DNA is TGTGCCTGGAGCGAGGACAGGGGGCCTGGCTACACCTTC. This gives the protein CAWSEDRGPGYTF.

DNA of the CDR3: TGTGCCAGCAGCAACAGGGCCGGTGACAGGGCTCGAACTGGAAACACCATATATTTT. Translating gives CASSNRAGDRARTGNTIYF. The V and J genes are TRBV7-9 and TRBJ1-3; 7 bases match TRBD1. With V trimmed by 5 bases and J by 2 bases, 18 bases remained unmatched. Germline V gene data show CDR1 as SEHNR and CDR2 as FQNEAQ (reference sequence). CDR3 size: 19 residues.